These T cell receptor beta chains were read from a single sample in a study of blood T cell repertoires in COVID-19. The repertoire was sequenced with immunoSEQ multiplex PCR; TCRdb's copy has only in-frame clones and lacks some. Here the sample spans 250,000 to 350,000 clones, approximately 90% being singletons. The sample consisted of PBMCs or T cells enriched from blood (not recorded which). The source of these receptors is a woman aged 30 to 39 who had recovered from COVID-19. The CDR3 runs from the conserved cysteine through the conserved F or W. The D gene is left open where the match is weak. Where a row states a size, it is once, few, many or the class of an expanded clone; other rows omit it.

clone_size: .
j_call: TRBJ1-1
v_call: TRBV7-3
d_call: TRBD1
cdr3_nt: TGTGCCAGCAGCTTAGAGGGGACAGGGAACACTGAAGCTTTCTTT
cdr3_aa: CASSLEGTGNTEAFF

clone_size: .
j_call: TRBJ1-3
v_call: TRBV7-2
d_call: .
cdr3_nt: TGTGCCAGCAGCTATGGACAAGGTGGAAACACCATATATTTT
cdr3_aa: CASSYGQGGNTIYF

clone_size: .
j_call: TRBJ1-2
v_call: TRBV6-5
d_call: .
cdr3_nt: TGTGCCAGCACCCGGACAGCCGCTAACTATGGCTACACCTTC
cdr3_aa: CASTRTAANYGYTF

clone_size: .
j_call: TRBJ1-2
v_call: TRBV10-3
d_call: .
cdr3_nt: TGTGCCATCAGTGAGACAGGGCTAGGCTACACCTTC
cdr3_aa: CAISETGLGYTF

clone_size: once
j_call: TRBJ1-1
v_call: TRBV5-1
d_call: .
cdr3_nt: TGCGCCAGCAGCCAGGCCCTAGGTGACAGCACTGAAGCTTTCTTT
cdr3_aa: CASSQALGDSTEAFF

clone_size: once
j_call: TRBJ1-2
v_call: TRBV12-5
d_call: TRBD1
cdr3_nt: TGTGCTAGTGGTTTGGCCGCAGGGGGCGCAGGTGGCTACACCTTC
cdr3_aa: CASGLAAGGAGGYTF

clone_size: .
j_call: TRBJ1-1
v_call: TRBV30
d_call: .
cdr3_nt: TGTGCCTGGAGTTTGGCGGGGAAGTTGGCTTTCTTT
cdr3_aa: CAWSLAGKLAFF

clone_size: .
j_call: TRBJ1-1
v_call: TRBV6-5
d_call: .
cdr3_nt: TGTGCCAGCAGTTACGGGGGGGCTGAGTCTGAAGCTTTCTTT
cdr3_aa: CASSYGGAESEAFF

clone_size: .
j_call: TRBJ1-2
v_call: TRBV5-4
d_call: .
cdr3_nt: TGTGCCAGCAAAGGCAGCGAACAATATGGCTACACCTTC
cdr3_aa: CASKGSEQYGYTF

clone_size: .
j_call: TRBJ1-2
v_call: TRBV4-3
d_call: .
cdr3_nt: TGCGCCAGCAGCCGAAAGACAGGAGGCGGCTACACCTTC
cdr3_aa: CASSRKTGGGYTF

clone_size: .
j_call: TRBJ1-2
v_call: TRBV6-2/TRBV6-3
d_call: .
cdr3_nt: TGTGCCAGCAGTTACAGGAGCCTCAACTATGGCTACACCTTC
cdr3_aa: CASSYRSLNYGYTF

clone_size: .
j_call: TRBJ2-4
v_call: TRBV10-3
d_call: TRBD2
cdr3_nt: TGTGCCATCAGTGAGTCGAGTCAGCGGGGGATAGGCATTCAGTACTTC
cdr3_aa: CAISESSQRGIGIQYF

clone_size: .
j_call: TRBJ1-3
v_call: TRBV28
d_call: TRBD1
cdr3_nt: TGTGCCAGCAGTTCACTGGGACAGGGGCGTACTGGAAACACCATATATTTT
cdr3_aa: CASSSLGQGRTGNTIYF

clone_size: .
j_call: TRBJ1-2
v_call: TRBV30
d_call: .
cdr3_nt: TGTGCCTGGAGCGCGGGGACGGGAAATTACTATGGCTACACCTTC
cdr3_aa: CAWSAGTGNYYGYTF

clone_size: .
j_call: TRBJ2-2
v_call: TRBV21-1
d_call: .
cdr3_nt: TGTGCCAGCAGCAAAATAAGGGGGACGGGGTCGAACACCGGGGAGCTGTTTTTT
cdr3_aa: CASSKIRGTGSNTGELFF

clone_size: .
j_call: TRBJ1-5
v_call: TRBV28
d_call: .
cdr3_nt: TGTGCCAGCAGTTTCTTTCCGGGGGAGCTAAGAGATAGCAATCAGCCCCAGCATTTT
cdr3_aa: CASSFFPGELRDSNQPQHF

clone_size: .
j_call: TRBJ1-5
v_call: TRBV4-2
d_call: .
cdr3_nt: TGTGCCAGCAGCCAAGATAGAGGGGGTAAGCAGCCCCAGCATTTT
cdr3_aa: CASSQDRGGKQPQHF

clone_size: .
j_call: TRBJ2-2
v_call: TRBV5-1
d_call: .
cdr3_nt: TGCGCCAGCAGCTTAGGGGCCCCCGGGGAGCTGTTTTTT
cdr3_aa: CASSLGAPGELFF

clone_size: .
j_call: TRBJ1-1
v_call: TRBV9
d_call: TRBD1
cdr3_nt: TGTGCCAGCAGCCCAAGGACAGGGGGGAACACTGAAGCTTTCTTT
cdr3_aa: CASSPRTGGNTEAFF

clone_size: .
j_call: TRBJ1-5
v_call: TRBV18
d_call: .
cdr3_nt: TGTGCCAGCTCCCGGGAAGGAAATCAGCCCCAGCATTTT
cdr3_aa: CASSREGNQPQHF

clone_size: .
j_call: TRBJ1-1
v_call: TRBV3-1/TRBV3-2
d_call: TRBD1
cdr3_nt: TGTGCCAGCAGCCAAGTCTGGGACAGGGTGGCGAGCACTGAAGCTTTCTTT
cdr3_aa: CASSQVWDRVASTEAFF

clone_size: .
j_call: TRBJ2-1
v_call: TRBV19
d_call: TRBD1
cdr3_nt: TGTGCCAGTACCCGAACGGGGGACAGGGGAGGTGAGCAGTTCTTC
cdr3_aa: CASTRTGDRGGEQFF

clone_size: few
j_call: TRBJ1-5
v_call: TRBV4-1
d_call: .
cdr3_nt: TGCGCCAGCAGCCAAGATTATCCCGGTTATCAGCCCCAGCATTTT
cdr3_aa: CASSQDYPGYQPQHF

clone_size: .
j_call: TRBJ1-2
v_call: TRBV5-4
d_call: TRBD1
cdr3_nt: TGTGCCAGCAGCCCAGGACAGGGGGTTGCTGGCTACACCTTC
cdr3_aa: CASSPGQGVAGYTF

clone_size: .
j_call: TRBJ2-7
v_call: TRBV30
d_call: .
cdr3_nt: TGTGCCTGGAGGCCCCCTGCGGGTGGGTACGAGCAGTACTTC
cdr3_aa: CAWRPPAGGYEQYF

clone_size: .
j_call: TRBJ1-2
v_call: TRBV4-3
d_call: .
cdr3_nt: TGCGCCAGCAGCCAAGTTAGCGGTCTTGGCTATGGCTACACCTTC
cdr3_aa: CASSQVSGLGYGYTF

clone_size: .
j_call: TRBJ1-4
v_call: TRBV5-1
d_call: .
cdr3_nt: TGCGCCAGCAGCTTGTTCACAGGCGTGGAAAAACTGTTTTTT
cdr3_aa: CASSLFTGVEKLFF

clone_size: .
j_call: TRBJ1-2
v_call: TRBV7-9
d_call: TRBD1
cdr3_nt: TGTGCCAGCAGCCCGCTCGGGACAGTTTATGGCTACACCTTC
cdr3_aa: CASSPLGTVYGYTF

clone_size: .
j_call: TRBJ2-7
v_call: TRBV4-3
d_call: TRBD2
cdr3_nt: TGCGCCAGCAGCCAGTCAGCTAGCGGCTACGAGCAGTACTTC
cdr3_aa: CASSQSASGYEQYF

clone_size: .
j_call: TRBJ2-7
v_call: TRBV6-5
d_call: .
cdr3_nt: TGTGCCAGCAGCAGGGGACGGAACTACGAGCAGTACTTC
cdr3_aa: CASSRGRNYEQYF

clone_size: .
j_call: TRBJ2-7
v_call: TRBV19
d_call: .
cdr3_nt: TGTGCCAGTAGTGTAACATACAACTACGAGCAGTACTTC
cdr3_aa: CASSVTYNYEQYF

clone_size: .
j_call: TRBJ2-7
v_call: TRBV5-1
d_call: .
cdr3_nt: TGCGCCAGCAGCTTTCACAGGGCCGCCGAGCAGTACTTC
cdr3_aa: CASSFHRAAEQYF